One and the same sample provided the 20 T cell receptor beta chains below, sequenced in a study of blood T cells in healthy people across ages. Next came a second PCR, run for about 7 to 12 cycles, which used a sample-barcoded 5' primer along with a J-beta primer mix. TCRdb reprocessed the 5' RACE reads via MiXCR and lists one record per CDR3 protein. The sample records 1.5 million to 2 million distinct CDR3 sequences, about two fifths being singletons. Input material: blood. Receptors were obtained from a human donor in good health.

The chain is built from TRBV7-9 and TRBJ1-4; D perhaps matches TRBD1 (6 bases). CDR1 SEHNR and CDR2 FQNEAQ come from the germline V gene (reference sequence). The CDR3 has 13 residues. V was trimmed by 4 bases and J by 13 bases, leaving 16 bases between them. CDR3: CASSSEQGSSLFF. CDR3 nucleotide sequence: TGTGCCAGCAGCTCGGAACAGGGAAGCTCACTGTTTTTT.

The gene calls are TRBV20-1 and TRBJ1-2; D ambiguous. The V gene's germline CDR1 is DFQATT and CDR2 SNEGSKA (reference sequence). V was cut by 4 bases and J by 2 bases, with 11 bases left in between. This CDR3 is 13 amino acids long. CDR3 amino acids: CSAMPGSNYGYTF. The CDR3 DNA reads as TGCAGTGCTATGCCAGGAAGCAACTATGGCTACACCTTC.

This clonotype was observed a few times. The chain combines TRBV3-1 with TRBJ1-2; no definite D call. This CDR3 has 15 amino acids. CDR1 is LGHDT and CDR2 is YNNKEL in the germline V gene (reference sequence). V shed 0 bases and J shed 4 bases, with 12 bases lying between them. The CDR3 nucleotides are TGTGCCAGCAGCCAAGATAGGGAGGGTCCCTATGGCTACACCTTC. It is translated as CASSQDREGPYGYTF.

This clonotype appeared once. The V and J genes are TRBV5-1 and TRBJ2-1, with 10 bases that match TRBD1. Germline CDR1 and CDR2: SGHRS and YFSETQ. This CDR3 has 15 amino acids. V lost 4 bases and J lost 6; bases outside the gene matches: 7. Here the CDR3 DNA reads TGCGCCAGCAGCCCGGGACAGGGGCCTTGCAATGAGCAGTTCTTC. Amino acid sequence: CASSPGQGPCNEQFF.

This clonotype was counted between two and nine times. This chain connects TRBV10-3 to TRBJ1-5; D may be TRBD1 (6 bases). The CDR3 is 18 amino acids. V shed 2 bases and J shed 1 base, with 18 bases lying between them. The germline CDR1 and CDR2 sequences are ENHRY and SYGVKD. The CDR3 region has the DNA TGTGCCATCAGTGAGCCCAGACAGGATGATTTGAGCAATCAGCCCCAGCATTTT. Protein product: CAISEPRQDDLSNQPQHF.

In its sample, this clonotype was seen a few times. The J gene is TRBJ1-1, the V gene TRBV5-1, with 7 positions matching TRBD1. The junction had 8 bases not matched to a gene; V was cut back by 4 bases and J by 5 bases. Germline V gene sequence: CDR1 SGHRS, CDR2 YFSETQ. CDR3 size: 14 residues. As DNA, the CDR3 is TGCGCCAGCAGCCCAATATTACAGGGGACTGAAGCTTTCTTT. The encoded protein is CASSPILQGTEAFF.

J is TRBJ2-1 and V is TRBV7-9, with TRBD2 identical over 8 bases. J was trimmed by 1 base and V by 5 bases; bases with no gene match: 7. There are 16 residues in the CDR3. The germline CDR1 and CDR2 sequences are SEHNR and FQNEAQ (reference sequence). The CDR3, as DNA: TGTGCCAGCAGCCCCCGGGGGGGCCGGTCCTACAATGAGCAGTTCTTC. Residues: CASSPRGGRSYNEQFF. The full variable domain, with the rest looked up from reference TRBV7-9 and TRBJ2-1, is DTGVSQNPRHKITKRGQNVTFRCDPISEHNRLYWYRQTLGQGPEFLTYFQNEAQLEKSRLLSDRFSAERPKGSFSTLEIQRTEQGDSAMYLCASSPRGGRSYNEQFFGPGTRLTVL.

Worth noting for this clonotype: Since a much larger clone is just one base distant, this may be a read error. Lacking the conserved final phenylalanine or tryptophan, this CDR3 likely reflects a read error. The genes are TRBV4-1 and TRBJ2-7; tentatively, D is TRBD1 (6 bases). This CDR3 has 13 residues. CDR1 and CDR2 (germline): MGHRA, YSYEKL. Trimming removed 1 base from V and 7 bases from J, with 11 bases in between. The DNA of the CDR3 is TGCGCCAGCAGCCAAGCCCAGGGGTATGAGCAGTACCTC. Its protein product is CASSQAQGYEQYL.

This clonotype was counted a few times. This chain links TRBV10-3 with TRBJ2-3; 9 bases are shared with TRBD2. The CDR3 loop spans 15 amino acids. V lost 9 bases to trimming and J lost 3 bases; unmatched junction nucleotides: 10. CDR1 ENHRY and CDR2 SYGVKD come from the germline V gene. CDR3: CAMGVGSGGTDTQYF. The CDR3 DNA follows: TGTGCCATGGGGGTCGGTAGCGGGGGAACAGATACGCAGTATTTT.

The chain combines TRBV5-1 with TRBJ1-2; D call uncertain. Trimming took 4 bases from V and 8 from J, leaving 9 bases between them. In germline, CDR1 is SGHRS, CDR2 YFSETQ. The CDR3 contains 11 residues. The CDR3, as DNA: TGCGCCAGCAGCAACACATACGGCTACACCTTC. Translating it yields CASSNTYGYTF. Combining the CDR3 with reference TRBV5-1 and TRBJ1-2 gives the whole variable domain KAGVTQTPRYLIKTRGQQVTLSCSPISGHRSVSWYQQTPGQGLQFLFEYFSETQRNKGNFPGRFSGRQFSNSRSEMNVSTLELGDSALYLCASSNTYGYTFGSGTRLTVV.

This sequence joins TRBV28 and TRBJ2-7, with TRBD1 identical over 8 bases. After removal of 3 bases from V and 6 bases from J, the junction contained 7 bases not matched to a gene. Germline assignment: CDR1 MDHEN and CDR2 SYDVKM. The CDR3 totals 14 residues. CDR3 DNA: TGTGCCAGCAGTTTTTTCAGGGGGCGATCCGAGCAGTACTTC. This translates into CASSFFRGRSEQYF.

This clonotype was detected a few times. The CDR3 DNA sequence: TGTGCCAGCTCAACTAGTTACTCCTACAATGAGCAGTTCTTC. This sequence encodes CASSTSYSYNEQFF. V gene TRBV18 combines with J gene TRBJ2-1; D possibly corresponds to TRBD2 (5 bases). V was pared by 5 bases and J by 0 bases, with 8 bases between. This CDR3 is 14 amino acids long. Germline CDR1 KGHSH, CDR2 LQKENI.

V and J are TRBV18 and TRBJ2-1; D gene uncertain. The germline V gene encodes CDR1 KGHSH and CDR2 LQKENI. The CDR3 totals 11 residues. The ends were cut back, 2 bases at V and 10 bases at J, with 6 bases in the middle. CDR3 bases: TGTGCCAGCTCACCAATGGAGGAGCAGTTCTTC. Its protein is CASSPMEEQFF.

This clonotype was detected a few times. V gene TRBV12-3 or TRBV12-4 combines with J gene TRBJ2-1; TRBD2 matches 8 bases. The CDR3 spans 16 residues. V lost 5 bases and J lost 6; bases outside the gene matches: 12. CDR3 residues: CASSPRGGQNFNEQFF. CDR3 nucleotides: TGTGCCAGCAGTCCCCGGGGGGGCCAAAACTTCAATGAGCAGTTCTTC.

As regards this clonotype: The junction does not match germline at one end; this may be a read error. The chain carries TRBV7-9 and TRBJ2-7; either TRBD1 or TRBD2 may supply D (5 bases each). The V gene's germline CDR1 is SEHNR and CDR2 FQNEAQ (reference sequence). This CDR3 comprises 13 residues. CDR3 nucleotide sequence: TGTGCCGGCAGATCCGGGGCCACCTACGAGCAGTACTTC. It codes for CAGRSGATYEQYF.

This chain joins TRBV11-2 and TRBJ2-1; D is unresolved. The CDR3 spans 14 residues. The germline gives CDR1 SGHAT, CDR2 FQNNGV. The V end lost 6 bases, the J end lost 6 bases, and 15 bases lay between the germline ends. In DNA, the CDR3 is TGTGCCAGCAGTTTCACCGTGCGGATCAATGAGCAGTTCTTC. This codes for CASSFTVRINEQFF.

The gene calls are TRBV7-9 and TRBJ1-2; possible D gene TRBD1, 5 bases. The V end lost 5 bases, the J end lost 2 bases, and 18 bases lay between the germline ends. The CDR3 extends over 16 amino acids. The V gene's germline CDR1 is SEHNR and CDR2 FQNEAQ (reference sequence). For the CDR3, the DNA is TGTGCCAGCAGCCCCATCTCTTCGGGGCCGAACTATGGCTACACCTTC. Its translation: CASSPISSGPNYGYTF. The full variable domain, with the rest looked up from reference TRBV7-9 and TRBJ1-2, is DTGVSQNPRHKITKRGQNVTFRCDPISEHNRLYWYRQTLGQGPEFLTYFQNEAQLEKSRLLSDRFSAERPKGSFSTLEIQRTEQGDSAMYLCASSPISSGPNYGYTFGSGTRLTVV.

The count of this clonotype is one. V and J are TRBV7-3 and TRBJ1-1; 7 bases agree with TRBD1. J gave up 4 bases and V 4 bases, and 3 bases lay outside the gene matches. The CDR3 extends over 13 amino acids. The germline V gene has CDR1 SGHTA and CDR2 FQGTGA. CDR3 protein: CASSYTGATEAFF. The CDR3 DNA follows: TGTGCCAGCAGCTATACAGGGGCCACTGAAGCTTTCTTT.

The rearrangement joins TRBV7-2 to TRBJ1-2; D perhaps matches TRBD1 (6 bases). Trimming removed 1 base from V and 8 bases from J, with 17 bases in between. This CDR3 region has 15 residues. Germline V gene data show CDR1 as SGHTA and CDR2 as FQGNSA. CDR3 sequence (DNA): TGTGCCAGCAGCTTAGGCCAGGGGCTTTTGCTGGGCTACACCTTC. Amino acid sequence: CASSLGQGLLLGYTF.

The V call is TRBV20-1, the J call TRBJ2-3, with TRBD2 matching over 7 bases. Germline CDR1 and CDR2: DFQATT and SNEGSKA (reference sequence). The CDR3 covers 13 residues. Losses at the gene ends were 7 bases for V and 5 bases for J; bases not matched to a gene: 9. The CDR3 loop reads CSGWGGRRDTQYF. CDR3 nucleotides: TGCAGTGGGTGGGGGGGACGGAGAGATACGCAGTATTTT.